This is a list of T cell receptor beta chains from one sample in a study of blood T cells in healthy people across ages. MiXCR was run by TCRdb on the 5' RACE reads, yielding one entry per CDR3 protein. The profile shows around 1,000,000 distinct CDR3 sequences, approximately 26% of them singletons. This sample also appeared in a second study, on T cells of mothers and their children.

Sample: blood. The origin of the receptors is a girl aged 2 to 10 in good health. The CDR3 runs from the conserved cysteine through the conserved F or W. Each record gives: CDR3 protein, CDR3 DNA, D gene, J gene, V gene, clone size. D genes are given only for firm matches. Size values are once, few and many counts, or a class for expanded clones, and some rows have none.

CDR3aa: CASSLVPTSGKYNEQFF; CDR3nt: TGCGCCAGCAGCTTGGTCCCGACTAGCGGGAAATACAATGAGCAGTTCTTC; d_gene: TRBD2; j_gene: TRBJ2-1; v_gene: TRBV5-1; abundance: -
CDR3aa: CASSYERRPQHF; CDR3nt: TGTGCCAGCAGTTACGAGCGCAGGCCCCAGCATTTT; d_gene: -; j_gene: TRBJ1-5; v_gene: TRBV6-2/TRBV6-3; abundance: once
CDR3aa: CASMQDGTDTQYF; CDR3nt: TGTGCCAGTATGCAGGATGGTACAGATACGCAGTATTTT; d_gene: -; j_gene: TRBJ2-3; v_gene: TRBV19; abundance: -
CDR3aa: CASSYQWGRETQYF; CDR3nt: TGTGCCAGCAGTTACCAGTGGGGGAGAGAGACCCAGTACTTC; d_gene: -; j_gene: TRBJ2-5; v_gene: TRBV6-5; abundance: few
CDR3aa: CAISESPDSYGYTF; CDR3nt: TGTGCCATCAGTGAGTCGCCGGATTCCTATGGCTACACCTTC; d_gene: -; j_gene: TRBJ1-2; v_gene: TRBV10-3; abundance: few
CDR3aa: CSASQDRAHSTDTQYF; CDR3nt: TGCAGTGCTAGTCAGGACAGGGCACATAGCACAGATACGCAGTATTTT; d_gene: TRBD1; j_gene: TRBJ2-3; v_gene: TRBV20-1; abundance: -
CDR3aa: CAGNGGLSTDTQYF; CDR3nt: TGTGCCGGGAACGGGGGCCTGAGCACAGATACGCAGTATTTT; d_gene: -; j_gene: TRBJ2-3; v_gene: TRBV10-3; abundance: -
CDR3aa: CAISEAWQTGANVLTF; CDR3nt: TGTGCCATCAGTGAGGCGTGGCAGACTGGGGCCAACGTCCTGACTTTC; d_gene: -; j_gene: TRBJ2-6; v_gene: TRBV10-3; abundance: once
CDR3aa: CASSLALKGDTQYF; CDR3nt: TGTGCCAGCAGCTTAGCGCTAAAGGGGGATACGCAGTATTTT; d_gene: -; j_gene: TRBJ2-3; v_gene: TRBV7-6; abundance: many
CDR3aa: CASSQSRDREAAENGYTF; CDR3nt: TGTGCCAGCAGCCAATCCCGGGACAGGGAGGCTGCAGAAAATGGCTACACCTTC; d_gene: TRBD1; j_gene: TRBJ1-2; v_gene: TRBV7-9; abundance: -
CDR3aa: CASSNSLATYNEQFF; CDR3nt: TGCGCCAGCAGCAATAGTTTAGCGACGTACAATGAGCAGTTCTTC; d_gene: -; j_gene: TRBJ2-1; v_gene: TRBV4-3; abundance: few
CDR3aa: CASSRPLGSLETQYF; CDR3nt: TGTGCCAGCAGTCGCCCACTAGGAAGTTTGGAGACCCAGTACTTC; d_gene: -; j_gene: TRBJ2-5; v_gene: TRBV6-2/TRBV6-3; abundance: few
CDR3aa: CASSTSGGGYEQYF; CDR3nt: TGTGCCAGCAGCACAAGCGGGGGGGGCTACGAGCAGTACTTC; d_gene: TRBD2; j_gene: TRBJ2-7; v_gene: TRBV7-2; abundance: few
CDR3aa: CASSRTYEKLFF; CDR3nt: TGTGCCAGCAGTCGGACGTATGAAAAACTGTTTTTT; d_gene: -; j_gene: TRBJ1-4; v_gene: TRBV6-1; abundance: -
CDR3aa: CASSQDRNSWETQYF; CDR3nt: TGTGCCAGCAGCCAAGATCGGAATAGCTGGGAGACCCAGTACTTC; d_gene: -; j_gene: TRBJ2-5; v_gene: TRBV3-1; abundance: -
CDR3aa: CARSETDTQYF; CDR3nt: TGTGCCAGAAGTGAAACAGATACGCAGTATTTT; d_gene: -; j_gene: TRBJ2-3; v_gene: TRBV2; abundance: -
CDR3aa: CSVEWAGDNEQFF; CDR3nt: TGCAGCGTTGAATGGGCAGGGGACAATGAGCAGTTCTTC; d_gene: -; j_gene: TRBJ2-1; v_gene: TRBV29-1; abundance: few
CDR3aa: CASSLPPAGRSYEQYF; CDR3nt: TGTGCCAGCAGCTTACCCCCAGCGGGCAGGTCCTACGAGCAGTACTTC; d_gene: -; j_gene: TRBJ2-7; v_gene: TRBV7-2; abundance: few
CDR3aa: CASSPVGGLSYNEQFF; CDR3nt: TGTGCCAGCAGCCCGGTCGGGGGACTATCTTACAATGAGCAGTTCTTC; d_gene: TRBD2; j_gene: TRBJ2-1; v_gene: TRBV7-9; abundance: -
CDR3aa: CASSLGGEGSPLHF; CDR3nt: TGTGCCAGCAGTCTAGGGGGGGAAGGTTCACCCCTCCACTTT; d_gene: -; j_gene: TRBJ1-6; v_gene: TRBV27; abundance: -
CDR3aa: CASSTGRAIRRTSTEAFF; CDR3nt: TGTGCCAGCAGCACCGGCAGGGCGATACGACGAACGAGCACTGAAGCTTTCTTT; d_gene: -; j_gene: TRBJ1-1; v_gene: TRBV3-1; abundance: -
CDR3aa: CASSFEGLWQYF; CDR3nt: TGCGCCAGCAGCTTCGAGGGACTATGGCAGTACTTC; d_gene: TRBD2; j_gene: TRBJ2-7; v_gene: TRBV5-1; abundance: -
CDR3aa: CASMRDMNTEAFF; CDR3nt: TGTGCCAGCATGCGGGACATGAACACTGAAGCTTTCTTT; d_gene: -; j_gene: TRBJ1-1; v_gene: TRBV7-9; abundance: -
CDR3aa: CATSEGAIKGEAFF; CDR3nt: TGTGCCACCAGTGAGGGGGCCATAAAGGGGGAAGCTTTCTTT; d_gene: -; j_gene: TRBJ1-1; v_gene: TRBV24-1; abundance: once
CDR3aa: CASSQAERGREQYF; CDR3nt: TGCGCCAGCAGCCAAGCTGAGCGGGGACGCGAGCAGTACTTC; d_gene: TRBD2; j_gene: TRBJ2-7; v_gene: TRBV4-1; abundance: few
CDR3aa: CSATAYREAYEQYF; CDR3nt: TGCAGTGCAACAGCTTACAGGGAAGCCTACGAGCAGTACTTC; d_gene: -; j_gene: TRBJ2-7; v_gene: TRBV20-1; abundance: -
CDR3aa: CASSLQRIAADTEYF; CDR3nt: TGTGCCAGCAGTCTCCAAAGGATAGCAGCAGATACGGAGTATTTT; d_gene: -; j_gene: TRBJ2-3; v_gene: TRBV12-3/TRBV12-4; abundance: -
CDR3aa: CASTTPGQLRTDTQYF; CDR3nt: TGTGCCAGCACAACACCCGGACAGCTACGCACAGATACGCAGTATTTT; d_gene: -; j_gene: TRBJ2-3; v_gene: TRBV28; abundance: -
CDR3aa: CASSSETGNGYTF; CDR3nt: TGTGCCAGCAGCTCAGAGACAGGGAATGGCTACACCTTC; d_gene: TRBD1; j_gene: TRBJ1-2; v_gene: TRBV27; abundance: many
CDR3aa: CASSSPGGNQPQHF; CDR3nt: TGTGCCAGCAGTTCCCCAGGCGGTAATCAGCCCCAGCATTTT; d_gene: -; j_gene: TRBJ1-5; v_gene: TRBV12-3/TRBV12-4; abundance: few
CDR3aa: CSVETTGQDYGYTF; CDR3nt: TGCAGCGTTGAGACCACAGGACAGGACTATGGCTACACCTTC; d_gene: TRBD1; j_gene: TRBJ1-2; v_gene: TRBV29-1; abundance: -
CDR3aa: CSADGALGGNEQFF; CDR3nt: TGCAGCGCCGACGGGGCCCTCGGGGGAAATGAGCAGTTCTTC; d_gene: -; j_gene: TRBJ2-1; v_gene: TRBV29-1; abundance: -
CDR3aa: CASSSGLVSTDTQYF; CDR3nt: TGTGCCAGCAGTTCCGGACTAGTTAGCACAGATACGCAGTATTTT; d_gene: TRBD2; j_gene: TRBJ2-3; v_gene: TRBV12-3/TRBV12-4; abundance: few
CDR3aa: CASSGLELAQYF; CDR3nt: TGTGCCAGCAGCGGGCTGGAATTAGCGCAGTATTTT; d_gene: -; j_gene: TRBJ2-3; v_gene: TRBV9; abundance: few
CDR3aa: CASSQDSQDDADTQYF; CDR3nt: TGCGCCAGCAGCCAAGATTCCCAAGATGACGCAGATACGCAGTATTTT; d_gene: -; j_gene: TRBJ2-3; v_gene: TRBV4-1; abundance: few
CDR3aa: CASSLAQAYNEQFF; CDR3nt: TGTGCCAGCAGCCTAGCGCAGGCCTACAATGAGCAGTTCTTC; d_gene: -; j_gene: TRBJ2-1; v_gene: TRBV27; abundance: -
CDR3aa: CASRRDRGLGQPQHF; CDR3nt: TGTGCCAGCAGGCGGGACAGGGGGCTTGGTCAGCCCCAGCATTTT; d_gene: TRBD1; j_gene: TRBJ1-5; v_gene: TRBV2; abundance: few
CDR3aa: CSAIPAARGQPQHF; CDR3nt: TGCAGTGCTATCCCCGCGGCGAGGGGTCAGCCCCAGCATTTT; d_gene: -; j_gene: TRBJ1-5; v_gene: TRBV20-1; abundance: -
CDR3aa: CASSHGGRLAYIGELFF; CDR3nt: TGTGCCAGCAGCCATGGTGGTAGACTAGCGTATATCGGGGAGCTGTTTTTT; d_gene: TRBD2; j_gene: TRBJ2-2; v_gene: TRBV4-2; abundance: once
CDR3aa: CASVTASSSYNEQFF; CDR3nt: TGTGCCAGCGTGACGGCGTCGAGCTCCTACAATGAGCAGTTCTTC; d_gene: -; j_gene: TRBJ2-1; v_gene: TRBV6-1; abundance: -
CDR3aa: CSVPLGQYGYTF; CDR3nt: TGCAGCGTCCCTCTCGGACAGTATGGCTACACCTTC; d_gene: -; j_gene: TRBJ1-2; v_gene: TRBV29-1; abundance: few